This T cell receptor (beta chain) was sequenced for a study of identical twins. Study-wide results and limits: Out-of-frame beta sequences exhibited a weaker degree of excess twin sharing. Twin-shared out-of-frame alpha sequences showed excess low generation probability. Abundant cord blood beta clonotypes carried fewer insertions; memory repertoires showed none.

As concerns this clonotype: Its antigen is undetermined.

TCRdb used MiXCR to reprocess the 5' RACE reads, holding one entry per CDR3 protein. This table has about 1.7 million distinct CDR3 sequences, roughly 35% appearing once. Sequencing was done on a sample of cord blood. The sequence was collected from a newborn girl in good health.

The CDR3 sequence is CASSSSTNTEAFF. The CDR3 bases are TGTGCCAGCAGCTCGTCGACAAACACTGAAGCTTTCTTT. This chain joins TRBV7-2 and TRBJ1-1; D not resolved. Germline V gene data show CDR1 as SGHTA and CDR2 as FQGNSA. This CDR3 contains 13 residues. Trimming stripped 4 bases from V and 2 bases from J, with 8 bases between.